The 24 T cell receptor beta chains below were found in one sample sequenced in a study of T-cell reconstitution after alpha-beta-depleted transplantation in children. Preparation of the TCRbeta library used unique molecular identifiers. TCRdb itself ran the PCR reads through MiXCR, one entry per CDR3 protein. The sample shows around 700,000 distinct CDR3 sequences, about an eighth of them seen only once. The sequencing here drew on PBMCs, taken before TCRalphabeta/CD19-depleted stem cell transplant. The receptors were sampled from a girl aged 2-10 years with congenital amegakaryocytic thrombocytopenia, due to receive a stem cell transplant.

This clonotype was seen more than once but under ten times. The chain carries TRBV20-1 and TRBJ1-5, with 9 bases matching TRBD1. The germline V gene encodes CDR1 DFQATT and CDR2 SNEGSKA (reference sequence). This CDR3 is built from 17 residues. V gave up 5 bases and J gave up 1 base; unmatched junction bases: 12. This CDR3 is CSASSGQGLVSNQPQHF. CDR3 bases: TGCAGTGCTTCCTCGGGACAGGGCTTAGTAAGCAATCAGCCCCAGCATTTT.

This clonotype occurred many times. The rearrangement uses TRBV21-1 and TRBJ1-2; the DNA was not compared with TRBD1, the D call given in the table. TRBV21-1 is designated a pseudogene. The CDR3 runs to 13 residues. This CDR3 is CASRGTERNGYTF. CDR3 sequence (DNA): TGTGCCAGCAGAGGGACAGAGCGAAATGGCTACACCTTC.

This chain links TRBV27 with TRBJ2-5; D is uncertain. The CDR3 loop spans 13 amino acids. V lost 3 bases and J 5 bases, leaving 10 bases between the germline ends. From germline, CDR1 is MNHEY and CDR2 SMNVEV (reference sequence). The CDR3 is CASSFACWETQYF. CDR3 bases: TGTGCCAGCAGTTTCGCCTGTTGGGAGACCCAGTACTTC.

This clonotype came up many times. The rearrangement links TRBV7-6 to TRBJ2-2; D is possibly TRBD2 (6 bases). CDR3 length: 15 residues. Trimming removed 5 bases from V and 2 bases from J, with 12 bases in between. CDR1 is SGHVS, CDR2 FNYEAQ, per germline. Here the CDR3 reads CASSLTRDNTGELFF. The CDR3 nucleotides are TGTGCCAGCAGCCTGACTAGGGACAACACCGGGGAGCTGTTTTTT.

DNA of the CDR3: TGTGCCACCAGCATAGGATGGGGAACTAGCGGGGAAAATGAGCAGTTCTTC. Translation gives CATSIGWGTSGENEQFF. The chain joins TRBV15 to TRBJ2-1, with 10 bases identical to TRBD2. After removal of 4 bases from V and 7 bases from J, the junction contained 13 bases not matched to a gene. Per germline, CDR1 LNHNV and CDR2 YYDKDF (reference sequence). The CDR3 length is 17 residues.

This clonotype was recorded at least ten times. The chain has TRBV7-8 and TRBJ2-1; TRBD1 matches at 8 bases. After removal of 0 bases from V and 4 bases from J, the junction contained 5 bases not matched to a gene. Per germline, CDR1 SGHVS and CDR2 FQNEAQ. The length of the CDR3 is 16 residues. CDR3 region: CASSLASRTGYNEQFF. The CDR3 DNA sequence: TGTGCCAGCAGCTTAGCGTCCCGGACAGGGTACAATGAGCAGTTCTTC.

This clonotype was observed at least ten times. The chain carries TRBV7-3 and TRBJ2-5; possibly TRBD1 for D (5 bases). CDR1 is SGHTA and CDR2 is FQGTGA in the germline V gene. The CDR3 loop spans 14 amino acids. V was shortened by 1 base and J by 6 bases, with 12 bases between the two germline ends. The CDR3 DNA follows: TGTGCCAGCAGCTTAAGACAGCTCGTTCAGACCCAGTACTTC. Translation: CASSLRQLVQTQYF.

This clonotype was seen many times. This chain connects TRBV5-1 to TRBJ1-2; tentative D call: TRBD1 (6 bases). CDR1 is SGHRS, CDR2 YFSETQ, per germline. Trimming pared 0 bases from V and 4 bases from J, leaving 7 bases between. The CDR3 totals 13 residues. The CDR3 loop reads CASSLGTAYGYTF. The CDR3 region has the DNA TGCGCCAGCAGCTTGGGGACAGCCTATGGCTACACCTTC.

This clonotype was recorded at least ten times. The chain joins TRBV4-1 to TRBJ2-5; D uncertain. CDR3 length equals 14 residues. V gave up 1 base and J gave up 2 bases, with 8 bases separating them. Germline values: CDR1 MGHRA, CDR2 YSYEKL. DNA of the CDR3: TGCGCCAGCAGCCAAGGTGTTGGGCAAGAGACCCAGTACTTC. As protein: CASSQGVGQETQYF.

This clonotype was counted ten times or more. DNA for the CDR3: TGTGCCAGCAGCTCTTCTAGCGGGAGATACTACGAGCAGTACTTC. This encodes CASSSSSGRYYEQYF. The V gene is TRBV7-2, the J gene TRBJ2-7; 10 nucleotides line up with TRBD2. From germline, CDR1 is SGHTA and CDR2 FQGNSA. The CDR3 covers 15 residues. Trimming cost V 4 bases and J 3 bases; bases outside gene matches: 6. The full variable domain, rest sourced from reference TRBV7-2 and TRBJ2-7, is GAGVSQSPSNKVTEKGKDVELRCDPISGHTALYWYRQSLGQGLEFLIYFQGNSAPDKSGLPSDRFSAERTGGSVSTLTIQRTQQEDSAVYLCASSSSSGRYYEQYFGPGTRLTVT.

In its sample, this clonotype was seen a few times. This chain uses TRBV15 with TRBJ2-1; 14 bases map to TRBD2. CDR3 length: 17 amino acids. Germline assignment: CDR1 LNHNV and CDR2 YYDKDF (reference sequence). With V trimmed by 2 bases and J by 4 bases, 4 bases remained unmatched. CDR3 in amino acids: CATSRRLAGGRYNEQFF. For the CDR3, the DNA is TGTGCCACCAGCAGAAGACTAGCGGGAGGGCGTTACAATGAGCAGTTCTTC. The whole variable domain, remainder taken from reference TRBV15 and TRBJ2-1, is DAMVIQNPRYQVTQFGKPVTLSCSQTLNHNVMYWYQQKSSQAPKLLFHYYDKDFNNEADTPDNFQSRRPNTSFCFLDIRSPGLGDTAMYLCATSRRLAGGRYNEQFFGPGTRLTVL.

V usage is TRBV15 and J usage is TRBJ2-1; D gene unclear. Germline values: CDR1 LNHNV, CDR2 YYDKDF (reference sequence). The V and J ends lost 0 bases and 6 bases respectively, with 12 bases between them. The CDR3 has 15 amino acids. The CDR3 loop reads CATSRDLGTPNEQFF. The CDR3 DNA follows: TGTGCCACCAGCAGAGATCTGGGTACCCCCAATGAGCAGTTCTTC.

Regarding this clonotype: This may come from a read error, since a much larger clone is one base off. CDR3 loop: CSGGEEVTEKLFF. In DNA, the CDR3 is TGCAGCGGCGGCGAAGAGGTGACTGAAAAACTGTTTTTT. The V call is TRBV20-1, the J call TRBJ1-4; D gene ambiguous. Germline V gene lookup returns CDR1 DFQATT and CDR2 SNEGSKA (reference sequence). This CDR3 contains 13 residues.

The CDR3 DNA is TGCGCCAGCAGCCATGGAGAGGCCATTCAGTACTTC. It is translated as CASSHGEAIQYF. The chain has TRBV4-1 and TRBJ2-4; D not certain. CDR1 and CDR2 from the germline V gene are MGHRA and YSYEKL. V was shortened by 3 bases and J by 9 bases, with 9 bases between the two germline ends. The CDR3 runs 12 residues.

Many counts were recorded for this clonotype. The genes are TRBV5-1 and TRBJ2-1; D is ambiguous. CDR3 length: 13 amino acids. V was trimmed by 0 bases and J by 4 bases, leaving 5 bases between them. Germline assignment: CDR1 SGHRS and CDR2 YFSETQ. The CDR3 DNA reads as TGCGCCAGCAGCTTGGCTACGTACAATGAGCAGTTCTTC. This encodes CASSLATYNEQFF.

This clonotype was detected a few times. This rearrangement joins TRBV6-5 to TRBJ2-1; TRBD2 might be the D (6 bases). Germline CDR1 is MNHEY and CDR2 is SVGAGI. This CDR3 spans 16 amino acids. V lost 2 bases and J 0 bases, leaving 11 bases between the germline ends. The CDR3: CASSYIRETSYNEQFF. The CDR3 DNA reads TGTGCCAGCAGTTACATCCGGGAGACCTCCTACAATGAGCAGTTCTTC.

The chain employs TRBV20-1 and TRBJ2-3, with a weak D call TRBD2 (7 bases). Germline V gene lookup returns CDR1 DFQATT and CDR2 SNEGSKA (reference sequence). This CDR3 comprises 13 residues. V was pared by 5 bases and J by 1 base, with 10 bases between. CDR3 amino acids: CSAGGAGTDTQYF. CDR3 nucleotides: TGCAGTGCTGGGGGGGCGGGCACAGATACGCAGTATTTT.

Many counts were recorded for this clonotype. This chain connects TRBV10-3 to TRBJ1-1; D may be TRBD1 (6 bases). The length of the CDR3 is 14 residues. From germline, CDR1 is ENHRY and CDR2 SYGVKD. V lost 6 bases and J 3 bases, leaving 14 bases between the germline ends. The CDR3 bases are TGTGCCATCAGAGTTGCGGGGGCTGACACTGAAGCTTTCTTT. This translates into CAIRVAGADTEAFF.

This clonotype showed up many times. The rearrangement joins TRBV28 to TRBJ2-7; D call uncertain. The germline V gene encodes CDR1 MDHEN and CDR2 SYDVKM. CDR3 length: 14 amino acids. Trimming removed 2 bases from V and 3 bases from J, with 11 bases in between. CDR3 nucleotide sequence: TGTGCCAGCAGTTTACCTCCCCCGGACTACGAGCAGTACTTC. It yields the protein CASSLPPPDYEQYF.

This clonotype was counted between two and nine times. The chain employs TRBV5-1 and TRBJ1-3; D is perhaps TRBD1 (5 bases). Germline CDR1 SGHRS, CDR2 YFSETQ. The CDR3 runs to 17 residues. Deletions cut 0 bases from V and 7 bases from J, with 20 bases between. Written as DNA, the CDR3 is TGCGCCAGCAGCTTGGGCCTTAGGGGCCCTTACGGGAACACCATATATTTT. As protein: CASSLGLRGPYGNTIYF.

V is TRBV28 and J is TRBJ2-6; D is ambiguous. V was trimmed by 4 bases and J by 0 bases, leaving 10 bases between them. CDR1 and CDR2 (germline): MDHEN, SYDVKM. The CDR3 totals 16 residues. The CDR3: CASSSRPISGANVLTF. The CDR3 DNA sequence: TGTGCCAGCAGTTCTAGACCGATCTCTGGGGCCAACGTCCTGACTTTC.

There are many counts of this clonotype. This rearrangement joins TRBV4-1 to TRBJ2-1, with 8 bases aligning to TRBD1. CDR3 size: 14 residues. Per germline, CDR1 MGHRA and CDR2 YSYEKL. The V and J ends lost 2 bases and 5 bases, in that order; junction bases with no gene match: 2. Here the CDR3 DNA reads TGCGCCAGCAGCCAACGGACAGGGAACAATGAGCAGTTCTTC. Protein product: CASSQRTGNNEQFF.

The rearrangement links TRBV5-1 to TRBJ2-7, with a tentative D call TRBD1 (5 bases). The CDR3 loop spans 13 amino acids. The ends were cut back, 2 bases at V and 4 bases at J, with 10 bases in the middle. In germline, CDR1 is SGHRS, CDR2 YFSETQ. The CDR3 here is CASSFVTGYEQYF. The CDR3, as DNA: TGCGCCAGCAGCTTTGTTACAGGTTACGAGCAGTACTTC.

This clonotype was seen at least ten times. This rearrangement joins TRBV28 to TRBJ2-1; 7 bases line up with TRBD1. The length of the CDR3 is 15 residues. Germline CDR1 reads MDHEN; CDR2 reads SYDVKM. Trimming removed 2 bases from V and 4 bases from J; junction bases left unmatched: 5. The chain's CDR3 is CASSLDRAGYNEQFF. The CDR3 DNA reads TGTGCCAGCAGTTTAGACAGGGCAGGATACAATGAGCAGTTCTTC. The full variable domain, its missing parts supplied by reference TRBV28 and TRBJ2-1, is DVKVTQSSRYLVKRTGEKVFLECVQDMDHENMFWYRQDPGLGLRLIYFSYDVKMKEKGDIPEGYSVSREKKERFSLILESASTNQTSMYLCASSLDRAGYNEQFFGPGTRLTVL.